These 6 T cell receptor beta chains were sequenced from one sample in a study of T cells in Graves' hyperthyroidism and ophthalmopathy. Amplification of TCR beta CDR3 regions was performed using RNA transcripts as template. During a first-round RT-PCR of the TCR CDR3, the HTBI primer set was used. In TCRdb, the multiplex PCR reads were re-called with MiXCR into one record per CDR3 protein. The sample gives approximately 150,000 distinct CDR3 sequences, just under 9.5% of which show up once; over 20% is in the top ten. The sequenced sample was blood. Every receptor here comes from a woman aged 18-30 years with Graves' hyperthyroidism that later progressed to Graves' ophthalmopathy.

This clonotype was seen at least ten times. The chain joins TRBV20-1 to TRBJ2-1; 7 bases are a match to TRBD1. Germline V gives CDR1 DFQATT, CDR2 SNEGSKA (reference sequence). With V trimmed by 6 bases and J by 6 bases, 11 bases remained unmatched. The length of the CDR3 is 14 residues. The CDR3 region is CSARGQRLPNEQFF. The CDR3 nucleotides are TGCAGTGCCCGGGGACAGCGTCTCCCCAATGAGCAGTTCTTC.

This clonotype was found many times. CDR3 coding DNA: TGTGCCAGTGGGACAGGGCCTTATAACACTGAAGCTTTCTTT. This gives the protein CASGTGPYNTEAFF. The chain is built from TRBV19 and TRBJ1-1; 9 nucleotides line up with TRBD1. With 8 bases clipped from V and 2 bases from J, the junction kept 6 bases outside the gene matches. The CDR3 covers 14 residues. Germline assignment: CDR1 LNHDA and CDR2 SQIVND (reference sequence).

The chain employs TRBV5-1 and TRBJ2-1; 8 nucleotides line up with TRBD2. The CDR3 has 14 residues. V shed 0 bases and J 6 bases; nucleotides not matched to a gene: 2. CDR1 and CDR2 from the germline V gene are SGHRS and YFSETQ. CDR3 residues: CASSLALAGNEQFF. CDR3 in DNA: TGCGCCAGCAGCTTGGCGCTAGCGGGCAATGAGCAGTTCTTC.

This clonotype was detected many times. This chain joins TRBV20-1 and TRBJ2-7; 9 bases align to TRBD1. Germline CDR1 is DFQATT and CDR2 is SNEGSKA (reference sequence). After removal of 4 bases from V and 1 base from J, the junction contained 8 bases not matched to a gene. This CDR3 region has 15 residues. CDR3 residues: CSATLDRGESYEQYF. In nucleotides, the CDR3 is TGCAGTGCTACCTTGGACAGGGGAGAGTCCTACGAGCAGTACTTC.

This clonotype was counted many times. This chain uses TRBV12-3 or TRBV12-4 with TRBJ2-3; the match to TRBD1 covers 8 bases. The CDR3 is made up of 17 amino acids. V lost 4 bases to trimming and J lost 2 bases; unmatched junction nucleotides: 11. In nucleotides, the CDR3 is TGTGCCAGCAGTTCTTTCCTAGGGACAGGACACACAGATACGCAGTATTTT. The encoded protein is CASSSFLGTGHTDTQYF.

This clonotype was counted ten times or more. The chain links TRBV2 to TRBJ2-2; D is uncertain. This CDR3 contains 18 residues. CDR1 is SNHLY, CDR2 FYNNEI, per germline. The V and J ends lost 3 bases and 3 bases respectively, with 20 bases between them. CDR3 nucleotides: TGTGCCAGCAGTGATAAGTCAGGCTCCGTACGGCACACCGGGGAGCTGTTTTTT. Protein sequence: CASSDKSGSVRHTGELFF. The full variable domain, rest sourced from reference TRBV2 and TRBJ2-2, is EPEVTQTPSHQVTQMGQEVILRCVPISNHLYFYWYRQILGQKVEFLVSFYNNEISEKSEIFDDQFSVERPDGSNFTLKIRSTKLEDSAMYFCASSDKSGSVRHTGELFFGEGSRLTVL.